Shown below are 8 T cell receptor beta chains from a single sample sequenced in a study of blood T cells in healthy people across ages. A sample-barcoded 5' primer and a J-beta primer mix were used in a second PCR of roughly 7 to 11 cycles. TCRdb re-analysed the 5' RACE reads in MiXCR, keeping a single row per CDR3 protein. The table shows over 600,000 distinct CDR3 sequences, with roughly 21% occurring only once. Sample: blood. These receptors all come from a man between 65 and 85 years old in good health.

This sequence joins TRBV7-9 and TRBJ2-5; 9 bases fit TRBD2. The germline V gene encodes CDR1 SEHNR and CDR2 FQNEAQ (reference sequence). With V trimmed by 4 bases and J by 3 bases, 9 bases remained unmatched. The CDR3 is 16 amino acids. The CDR3 spells CASSSIGASGKETQYF. CDR3 in DNA: TGTGCCAGCAGCTCTATCGGGGCTAGCGGGAAAGAGACCCAGTACTTC.

This chain uses TRBV9 with TRBJ2-1; 13 bases line up with TRBD2. The ends lost 4 bases at V and 9 bases at J; junction bases unmatched: 4. CDR1 is SGDLS, CDR2 YYNGEE, per germline. This CDR3 is 14 amino acids long. CDR3 protein: CASSPRTSGSEQFF. DNA for the CDR3: TGTGCCAGCAGCCCCCGGACTAGCGGGAGTGAGCAGTTCTTC.

This rearrangement joins TRBV7-8 to TRBJ1-2; 11 bases align to TRBD1. The CDR3 spans 14 residues. CDR1 SGHVS and CDR2 FQNEAQ come from the germline V gene. V lost 3 bases, J lost 7 bases, and 4 bases stayed unmatched. CDR3 coding DNA: TGTGCCAGCAGCTTGACGGGACAGGGGGTTGGCTACACCTTC. Amino acids: CASSLTGQGVGYTF.

The chain links TRBV29-1 to TRBJ2-7; 9 bases agree with TRBD2. The CDR3 sequence is 13 residues long. From germline, CDR1 is SQVTM and CDR2 ANQGSEA. V lost 7 bases, J lost 2 bases, and 6 bases stayed unmatched. The CDR3 nucleotides read TGCAGCGCCGTCGGCGGGAGGGCCTACGAGCAGTACTTC. Its protein product is CSAVGGRAYEQYF.

This clonotype was seen a few times. One end of the junction varies from germline; a read error may be responsible. The V call is TRBV25-1, the J call TRBJ2-1; weak D call: TRBD2 (6 bases). The CDR3 covers 13 residues. Germline V gene data show CDR1 as MGHDK and CDR2 as SYGVNS. The CDR3 bases are TGTGCCAGCAGTGAGGACTACGACAATGAGCGGTTCTTC. As protein: CASSEDYDNERFF.

CDR3 nucleotide sequence: TGCGCCAGCAGCTTGGGAAGTATGGGGTACAATGAGCAGTTCTTC. It encodes CASSLGSMGYNEQFF. This chain connects TRBV5-1 to TRBJ2-1, with D hard to call. Trimming cost V 0 bases and J 4 bases, with 11 bases left between them. The germline V gene encodes CDR1 SGHRS and CDR2 YFSETQ. The length of the CDR3 is 15 residues.

This clonotype was seen a handful of times. This chain joins TRBV3-1 and TRBJ2-5; D unresolved. Near its end, the DNA agrees better with TRBJ2-1, so the J call may be wrong. CDR3 length equals 14 residues. CDR1 and CDR2 (germline): LGHDT, YNNKEL (reference sequence). The CDR3 nucleotides read TGTGCCAGCAGCCAAGGGACGGTTGGCGGTGAGCAGTTCTTC. It is translated as CASSQGTVGGEQFF.

The table lists this clonotype with a few counts. The chain carries TRBV20-1 and TRBJ1-1; D gene ambiguous. The germline V and J ends were trimmed by 1 base and 3 bases, with 9 bases remaining between them. The CDR3 is 13 amino acids. Per germline, CDR1 DFQATT and CDR2 SNEGSKA (reference sequence). This chain's CDR3 is CSARGTPDTEAFF. CDR3 DNA: TGCAGTGCTAGAGGAACCCCCGACACTGAAGCTTTCTTT.